These T cell receptor beta chains were read from a single sample in a study of blood T cell repertoires in COVID-19. The assay was immunoSEQ multiplex PCR, and TCRdb's table has in-frame clones only and misses some. The table records some 49,000 clones, roughly four fifths of them present only once. The sample consisted of peripheral blood. All receptors come from a woman aged 55-70 years with acute or convalescent COVID-19. Each CDR3 is given with its conserved first and last residue. A D gene is named only where the DNA matches it firmly. A clone size is listed for some rows: how often the clone was seen (once, few, many), or a class if it is expanded.

>TRBJ2-5|TRBV2|.|TRBD1|13
CASRQGIGETQYF
TGTGCCAGCCGACAGGGTATCGGAGAGACCCAGTACTTC
>TRBJ2-5|TRBV19|.|TRBD2|16
CASSTGLAGFSETQYF
TGTGCCAGTAGTACAGGGCTAGCGGGTTTCTCAGAGACCCAGTACTTC
>TRBJ1-2|TRBV28|few|.|12
CASSRVVYGYTF
TGTGCCAGCAGCCGGGTAGTCTATGGCTACACCTTC
>TRBJ1-1|TRBV6-2/TRBV6-3|.|.|17
CASSLLPGLGMNTEAFF
TGTGCCAGCAGTCTCCTACCGGGACTTGGGATGAACACTGAAGCTTTCTTT
>TRBJ1-1|TRBV6-6|.|.|14
CASRPSEGALEAFF
TGTGCCAGCAGGCCTAGTGAGGGAGCACTTGAAGCTTTCTTT
>TRBJ2-7|TRBV6-6|.|.|12
CASSYGGAEQYF
TGTGCCAGCAGTTACGGGGGGGCAGAGCAGTACTTC
>TRBJ2-7|TRBV4-2|.|TRBD2|17
CASSPVYAGGPSYEQYF
TGTGCCAGCAGCCCGGTATACGCGGGGGGGCCCTCCTACGAGCAGTACTTC
>TRBJ2-3|TRBV5-1|.|TRBD2|16
CASSLDTGLAGAKQYF
TGCGCCAGCAGCTTGGATACGGGACTAGCGGGAGCTAAGCAGTATTTT
>TRBJ2-7|TRBV19|.|TRBD2|17
CASSPGTSGRSSYEQYF
TGTGCCAGTAGTCCCGGGACTAGCGGTAGGAGCTCCTACGAGCAGTACTTC
>TRBJ2-3|TRBV9|.|.|16
CASSVESSSGTDTQYF
TGTGCCAGCAGCGTAGAGAGTAGCTCTGGCACAGATACGCAGTATTTT
>TRBJ1-1|TRBV21-1|.|.|15
CASSNRDRGATEAFF
TGTGCCAGCAGCAACCGGGACAGGGGAGCGACGGAAGCTTTCTTT
>TRBJ1-5|TRBV5-6|.|TRBD1|18
CASSYWTGTGPRNQPQHF
TGTGCCAGCAGCTACTGGACTGGGACAGGGCCACGCAATCAGCCCCAGCATTTT
>TRBJ1-5|TRBV27|few|.|15
CASSLSGHRNQPQHF
TGTGCCAGCAGTCTATCAGGACACCGAAATCAGCCCCAGCATTTT
>TRBJ2-7|TRBV6-1|.|.|12
CASSESVHEQYF
TGTGCCAGCAGTGAATCCGTCCACGAGCAGTACTTC
>TRBJ2-7|TRBV30|.|.|14
CAWSVGRNSYEQYF
TGTGCCTGGAGTGTTGGCAGGAACTCCTACGAGCAGTACTTC
>TRBJ2-3|TRBV24-1|.|.|14
CATSDIGGPDTQYF
TGTGCCACCAGTGATATAGGAGGTCCGGATACGCAGTATTTT
>TRBJ1-1|TRBV27|few|.|17
CASKNRGGLSLNTEAFF
TGTGCCAGCAAAAACCGGGGGGGGCTCTCCTTGAACACTGAAGCTTTCTTT
>TRBJ2-7|TRBV11-2|few|TRBD2|11
CASSPGLAQYF
TGTGCCAGCAGCCCAGGACTAGCTCAATACTTC
>TRBJ1-2|TRBV7-9|.|TRBD1|14
CASRPGQGNYGYTF
TGTGCCAGCAGACCAGGACAGGGTAACTATGGCTACACCTTC
>TRBJ2-7|TRBV28|few|TRBD1|18
CASTPISPMGQSSYEQYF
TGTGCCAGCACCCCCATCTCCCCTATGGGACAGAGCTCCTACGAGCAGTACTTC
>TRBJ1-1|TRBV27|.|.|14
CASGDRSMNTEAFF
TGTGCCAGCGGCGACAGGTCTATGAACACTGAAGCTTTCTTT
>TRBJ2-7|TRBV6-5|.|.|13
CASHVRGSYEQYF
TGTGCCAGCCATGTACGGGGTTCCTACGAGCAGTACTTC